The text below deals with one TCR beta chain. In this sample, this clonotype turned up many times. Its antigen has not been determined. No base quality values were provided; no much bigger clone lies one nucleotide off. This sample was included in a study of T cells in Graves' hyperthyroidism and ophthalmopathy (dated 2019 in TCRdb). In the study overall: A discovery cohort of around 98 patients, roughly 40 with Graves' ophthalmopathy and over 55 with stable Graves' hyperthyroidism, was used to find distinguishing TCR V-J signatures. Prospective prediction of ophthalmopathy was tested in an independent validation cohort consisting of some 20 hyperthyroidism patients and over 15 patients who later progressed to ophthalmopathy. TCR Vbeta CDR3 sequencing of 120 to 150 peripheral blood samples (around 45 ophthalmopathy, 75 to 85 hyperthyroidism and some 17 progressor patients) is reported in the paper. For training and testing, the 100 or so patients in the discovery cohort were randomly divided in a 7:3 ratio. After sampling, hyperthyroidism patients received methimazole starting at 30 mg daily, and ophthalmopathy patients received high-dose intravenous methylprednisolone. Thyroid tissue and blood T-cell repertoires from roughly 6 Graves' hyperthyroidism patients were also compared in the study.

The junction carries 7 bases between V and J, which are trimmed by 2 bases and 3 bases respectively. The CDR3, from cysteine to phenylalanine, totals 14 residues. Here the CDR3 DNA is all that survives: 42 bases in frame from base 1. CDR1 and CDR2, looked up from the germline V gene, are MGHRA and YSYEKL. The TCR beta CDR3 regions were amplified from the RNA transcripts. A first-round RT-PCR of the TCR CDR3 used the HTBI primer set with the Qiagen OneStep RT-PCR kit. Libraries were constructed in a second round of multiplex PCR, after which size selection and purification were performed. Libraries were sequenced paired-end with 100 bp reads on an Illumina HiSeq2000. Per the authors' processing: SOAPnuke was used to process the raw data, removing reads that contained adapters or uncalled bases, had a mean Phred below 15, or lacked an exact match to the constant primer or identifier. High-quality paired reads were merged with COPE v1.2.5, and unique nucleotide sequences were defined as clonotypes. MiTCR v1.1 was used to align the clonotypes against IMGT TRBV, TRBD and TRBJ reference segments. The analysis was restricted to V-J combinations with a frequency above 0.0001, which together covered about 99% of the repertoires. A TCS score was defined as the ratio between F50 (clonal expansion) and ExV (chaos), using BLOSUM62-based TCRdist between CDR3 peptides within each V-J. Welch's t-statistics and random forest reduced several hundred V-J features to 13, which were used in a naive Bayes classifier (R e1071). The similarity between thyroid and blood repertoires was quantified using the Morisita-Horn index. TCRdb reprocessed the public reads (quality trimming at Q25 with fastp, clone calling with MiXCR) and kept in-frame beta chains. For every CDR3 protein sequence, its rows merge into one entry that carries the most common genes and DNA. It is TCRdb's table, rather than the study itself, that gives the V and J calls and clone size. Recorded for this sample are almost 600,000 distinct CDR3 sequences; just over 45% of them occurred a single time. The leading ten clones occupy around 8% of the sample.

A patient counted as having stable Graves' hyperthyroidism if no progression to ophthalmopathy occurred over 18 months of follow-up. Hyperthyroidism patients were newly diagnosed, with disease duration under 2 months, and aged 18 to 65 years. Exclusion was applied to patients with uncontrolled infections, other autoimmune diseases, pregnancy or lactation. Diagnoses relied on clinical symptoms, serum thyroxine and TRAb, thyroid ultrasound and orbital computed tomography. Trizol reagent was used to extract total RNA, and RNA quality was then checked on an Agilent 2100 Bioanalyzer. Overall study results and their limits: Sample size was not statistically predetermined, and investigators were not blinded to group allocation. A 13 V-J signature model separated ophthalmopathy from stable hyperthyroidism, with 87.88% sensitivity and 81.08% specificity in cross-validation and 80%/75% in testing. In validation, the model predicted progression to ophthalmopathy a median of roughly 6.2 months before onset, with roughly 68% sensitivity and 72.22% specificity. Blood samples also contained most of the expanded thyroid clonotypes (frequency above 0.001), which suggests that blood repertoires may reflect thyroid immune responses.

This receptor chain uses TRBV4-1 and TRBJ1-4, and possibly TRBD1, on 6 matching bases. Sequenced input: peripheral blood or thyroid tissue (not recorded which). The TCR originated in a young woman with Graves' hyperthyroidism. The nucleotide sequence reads TGCGCCAGCAGCCAAACAGGGCCTAATGAAAAACTGTTTTTT. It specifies CASSQTGPNEKLFF.